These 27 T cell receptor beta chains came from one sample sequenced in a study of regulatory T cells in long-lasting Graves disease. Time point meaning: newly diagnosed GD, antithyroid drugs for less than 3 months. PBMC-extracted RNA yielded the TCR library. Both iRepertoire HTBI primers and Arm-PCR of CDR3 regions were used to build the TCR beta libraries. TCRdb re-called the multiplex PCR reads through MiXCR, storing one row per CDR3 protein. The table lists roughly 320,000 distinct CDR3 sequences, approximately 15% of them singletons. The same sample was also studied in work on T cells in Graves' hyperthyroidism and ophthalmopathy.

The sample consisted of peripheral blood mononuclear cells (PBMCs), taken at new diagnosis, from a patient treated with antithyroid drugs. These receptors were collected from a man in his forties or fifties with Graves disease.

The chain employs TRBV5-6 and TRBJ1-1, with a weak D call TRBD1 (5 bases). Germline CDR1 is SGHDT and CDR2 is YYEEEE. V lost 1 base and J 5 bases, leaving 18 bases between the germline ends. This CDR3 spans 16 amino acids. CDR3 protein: CASSLRLRGWGTEAFF. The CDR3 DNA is TGTGCCAGCAGCTTGCGTTTACGGGGTTGGGGGACTGAAGCTTTCTTT.

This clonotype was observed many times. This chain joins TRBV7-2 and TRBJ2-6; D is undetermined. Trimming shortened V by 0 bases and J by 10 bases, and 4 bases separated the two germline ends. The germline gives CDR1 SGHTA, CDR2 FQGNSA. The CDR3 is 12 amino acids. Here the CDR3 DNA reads TGTGCCAGCAGCTTAGCGTGGAACGTCCTGACTTTC. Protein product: CASSLAWNVLTF.

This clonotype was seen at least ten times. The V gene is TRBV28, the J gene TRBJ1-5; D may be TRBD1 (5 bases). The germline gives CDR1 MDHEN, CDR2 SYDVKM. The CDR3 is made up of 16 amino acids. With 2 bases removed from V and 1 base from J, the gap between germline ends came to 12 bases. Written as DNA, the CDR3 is TGTGCCAGCAGTTTAACGGGCCGGGGGAGCAATCAGCCCCAGCATTTT. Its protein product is CASSLTGRGSNQPQHF.

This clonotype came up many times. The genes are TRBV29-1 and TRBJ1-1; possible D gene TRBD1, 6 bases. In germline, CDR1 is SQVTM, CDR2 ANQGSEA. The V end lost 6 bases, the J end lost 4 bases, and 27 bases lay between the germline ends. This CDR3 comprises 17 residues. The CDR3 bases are TGCAGCGTCTCCCAACCTCAGGGGAAAGGGTTAGGCACTGAAGCTTTCTTT. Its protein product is CSVSQPQGKGLGTEAFF.

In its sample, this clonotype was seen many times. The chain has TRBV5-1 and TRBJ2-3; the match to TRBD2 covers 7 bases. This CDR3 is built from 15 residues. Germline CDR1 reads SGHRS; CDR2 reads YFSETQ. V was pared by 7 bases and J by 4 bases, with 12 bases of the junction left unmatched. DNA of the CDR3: TGCGCCAGCTCTCCGGGTAGCGGGCCGGCAGATACGCAGTATTTT. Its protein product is CASSPGSGPADTQYF.

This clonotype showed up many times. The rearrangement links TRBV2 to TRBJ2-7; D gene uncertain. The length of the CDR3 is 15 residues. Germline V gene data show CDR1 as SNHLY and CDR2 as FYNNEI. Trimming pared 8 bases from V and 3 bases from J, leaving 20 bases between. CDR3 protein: CASYGSFLNSYEQYF. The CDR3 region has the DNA TGTGCCAGCTATGGATCTTTCTTAAATAGCTACGAGCAGTACTTC.

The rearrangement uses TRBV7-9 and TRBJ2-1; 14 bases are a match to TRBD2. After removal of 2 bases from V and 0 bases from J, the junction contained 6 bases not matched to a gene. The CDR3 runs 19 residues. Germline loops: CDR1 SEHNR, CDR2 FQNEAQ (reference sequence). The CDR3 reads CASSLWGLAGESSYNEQFF. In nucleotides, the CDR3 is TGTGCCAGCAGCTTATGGGGACTAGCGGGGGAGAGCTCCTACAATGAGCAGTTCTTC.

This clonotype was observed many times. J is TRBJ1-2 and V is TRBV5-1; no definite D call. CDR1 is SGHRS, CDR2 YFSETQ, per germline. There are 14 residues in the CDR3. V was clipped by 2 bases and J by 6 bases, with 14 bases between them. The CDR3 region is CASSFARSGDGYTF. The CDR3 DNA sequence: TGCGCCAGCAGCTTCGCCAGGTCCGGGGATGGCTACACCTTC. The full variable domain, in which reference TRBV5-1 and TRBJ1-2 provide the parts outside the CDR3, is KAGVTQTPRYLIKTRGQQVTLSCSPISGHRSVSWYQQTPGQGLQFLFEYFSETQRNKGNFPGRFSGRQFSNSRSEMNVSTLELGDSALYLCASSFARSGDGYTFGSGTRLTVV.

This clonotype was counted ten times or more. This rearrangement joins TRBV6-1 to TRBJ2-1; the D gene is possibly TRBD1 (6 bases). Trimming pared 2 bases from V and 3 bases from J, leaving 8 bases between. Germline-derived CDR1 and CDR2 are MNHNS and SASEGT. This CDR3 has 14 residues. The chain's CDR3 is CASSELQGYNEQFF. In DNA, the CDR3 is TGTGCCAGCAGTGAACTACAGGGCTACAATGAGCAGTTCTTC.

The CDR3 spells CASSLSYPYEQYF. DNA for the CDR3: TGTGCCAGCAGCCTCTCATACCCCTACGAGCAGTACTTC. The chain uses TRBV12-3 or TRBV12-4 and TRBJ2-7; D is ambiguous. V lost 6 bases to trimming and J lost 2 bases, with 11 bases between them. The CDR3 covers 13 residues.

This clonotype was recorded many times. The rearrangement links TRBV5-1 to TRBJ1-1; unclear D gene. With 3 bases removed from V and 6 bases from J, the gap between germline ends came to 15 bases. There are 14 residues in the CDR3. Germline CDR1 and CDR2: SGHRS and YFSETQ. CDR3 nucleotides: TGCGCCAGCAGCTACGAGGACGGCCGAGCTGAAGCTTTCTTT. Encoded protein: CASSYEDGRAEAFF.

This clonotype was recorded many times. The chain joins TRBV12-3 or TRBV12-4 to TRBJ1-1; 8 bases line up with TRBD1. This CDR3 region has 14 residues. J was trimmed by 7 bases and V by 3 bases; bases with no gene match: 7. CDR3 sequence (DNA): TGTGCCAGCAGTTTCTTAGCACAGGGGGGTGAAGCTTTCTTT. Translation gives CASSFLAQGGEAFF.

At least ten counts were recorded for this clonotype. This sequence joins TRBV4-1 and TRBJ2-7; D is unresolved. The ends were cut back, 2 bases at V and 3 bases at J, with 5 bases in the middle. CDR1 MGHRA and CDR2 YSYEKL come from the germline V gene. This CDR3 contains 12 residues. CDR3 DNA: TGCGCCAGCAGCCAATGGGGCTACGAGCAGTACTTC. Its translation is CASSQWGYEQYF.

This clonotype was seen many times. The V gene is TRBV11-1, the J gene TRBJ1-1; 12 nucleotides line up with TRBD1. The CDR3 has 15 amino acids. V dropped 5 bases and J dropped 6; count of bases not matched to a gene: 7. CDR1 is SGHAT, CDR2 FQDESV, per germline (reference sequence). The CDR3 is CASSARDRGRSEAFF. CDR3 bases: TGTGCCAGCAGCGCACGGGACAGGGGGCGTTCTGAAGCTTTCTTT.

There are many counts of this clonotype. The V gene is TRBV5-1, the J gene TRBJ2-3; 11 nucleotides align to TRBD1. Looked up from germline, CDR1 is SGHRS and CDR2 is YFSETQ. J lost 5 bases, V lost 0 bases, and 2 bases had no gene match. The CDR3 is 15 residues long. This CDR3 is CASSLGTGGEDTQYF. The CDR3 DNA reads TGCGCCAGCAGCTTGGGGACAGGGGGCGAAGATACGCAGTATTTT.

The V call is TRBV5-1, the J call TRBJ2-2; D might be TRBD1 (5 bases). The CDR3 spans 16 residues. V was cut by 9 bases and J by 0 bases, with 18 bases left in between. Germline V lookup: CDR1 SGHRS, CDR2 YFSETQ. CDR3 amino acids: CATRPDSNANTGELFF. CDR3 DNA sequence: TGCGCCACCCGGCCCGACAGTAACGCGAACACCGGGGAGCTGTTTTTT.

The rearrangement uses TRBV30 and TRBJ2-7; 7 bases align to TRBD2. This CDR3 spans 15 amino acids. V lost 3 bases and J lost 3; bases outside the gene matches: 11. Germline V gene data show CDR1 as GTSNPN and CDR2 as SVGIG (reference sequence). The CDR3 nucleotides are TGTGCCTGGAGCCGGGGCGTGGGGGAGGGCTACGAGCAGTACTTC. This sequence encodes CAWSRGVGEGYEQYF.

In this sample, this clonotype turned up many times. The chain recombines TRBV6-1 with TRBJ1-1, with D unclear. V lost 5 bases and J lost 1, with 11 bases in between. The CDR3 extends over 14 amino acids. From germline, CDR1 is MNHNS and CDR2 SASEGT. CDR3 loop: CASSLKGENTEAFF. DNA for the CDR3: TGTGCCAGCAGTCTCAAAGGAGAGAACACTGAAGCTTTCTTT.

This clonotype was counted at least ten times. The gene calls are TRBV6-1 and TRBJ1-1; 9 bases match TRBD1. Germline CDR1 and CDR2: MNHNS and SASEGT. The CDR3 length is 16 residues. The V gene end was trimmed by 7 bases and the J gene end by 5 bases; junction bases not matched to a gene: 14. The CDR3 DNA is TGTGCCAGCACGTTCGGGACAGGGCAGGCAATGACTGAAGCTTTCTTT. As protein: CASTFGTGQAMTEAFF.

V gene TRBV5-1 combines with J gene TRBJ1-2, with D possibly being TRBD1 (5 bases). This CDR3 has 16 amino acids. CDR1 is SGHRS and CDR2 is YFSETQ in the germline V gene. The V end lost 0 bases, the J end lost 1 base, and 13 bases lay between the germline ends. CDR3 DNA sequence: TGCGCCAGCAGCTTGGGGACACTAACCATTAACTATGGCTACACCTTC. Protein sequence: CASSLGTLTINYGYTF.

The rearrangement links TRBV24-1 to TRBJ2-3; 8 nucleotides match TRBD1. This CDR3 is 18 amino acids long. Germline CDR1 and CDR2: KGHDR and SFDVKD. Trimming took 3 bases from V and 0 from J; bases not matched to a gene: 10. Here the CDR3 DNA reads TGTGCCACCAGTGATCCTGGGGAGACAGGGGCAAGCACAGATACGCAGTATTTT. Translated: CATSDPGETGASTDTQYF.

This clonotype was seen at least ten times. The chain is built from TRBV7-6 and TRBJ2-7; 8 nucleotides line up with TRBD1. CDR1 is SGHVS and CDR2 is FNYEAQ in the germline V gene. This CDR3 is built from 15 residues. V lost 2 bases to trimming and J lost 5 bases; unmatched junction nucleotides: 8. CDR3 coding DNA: TGTGCCAGCAGCTTACGAGGACAGGGCAACCACGAGCAGTACTTC. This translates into CASSLRGQGNHEQYF.

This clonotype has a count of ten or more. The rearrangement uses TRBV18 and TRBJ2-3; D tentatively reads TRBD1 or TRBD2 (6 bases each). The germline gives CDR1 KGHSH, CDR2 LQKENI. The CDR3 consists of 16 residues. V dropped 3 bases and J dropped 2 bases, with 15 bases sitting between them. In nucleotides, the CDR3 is TGTGCCAGCTCACCCTCAGGGCGGGACAACACAGATACGCAGTATTTT. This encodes CASSPSGRDNTDTQYF.

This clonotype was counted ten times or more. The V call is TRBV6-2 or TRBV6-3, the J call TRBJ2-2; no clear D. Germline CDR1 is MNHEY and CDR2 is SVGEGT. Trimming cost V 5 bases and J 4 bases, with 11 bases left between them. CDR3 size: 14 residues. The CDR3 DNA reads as TGTGCCAGCAGTGAAGCTGGGCTCACCGGGGAGCTGTTTTTT. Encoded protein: CASSEAGLTGELFF.

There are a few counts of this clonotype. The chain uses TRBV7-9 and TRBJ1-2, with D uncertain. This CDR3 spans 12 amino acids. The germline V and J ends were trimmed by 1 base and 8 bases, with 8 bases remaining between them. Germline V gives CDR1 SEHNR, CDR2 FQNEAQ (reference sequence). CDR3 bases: TGTGCCAGCAGCTTAGGGAGGAAAGGCTACACCTTC. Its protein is CASSLGRKGYTF.

CDR3 DNA: TGCGCCAGCAGCCAAAGGACCCGCAGGACTGAAGCTTTCTTT. Translation gives CASSQRTRRTEAFF. This chain uses TRBV4-1 with TRBJ1-1; D is unclear. Germline V CDR1 and CDR2: MGHRA, YSYEKL. The CDR3 runs to 14 residues. V dropped 2 bases and J dropped 5 bases, with 12 bases sitting between them.

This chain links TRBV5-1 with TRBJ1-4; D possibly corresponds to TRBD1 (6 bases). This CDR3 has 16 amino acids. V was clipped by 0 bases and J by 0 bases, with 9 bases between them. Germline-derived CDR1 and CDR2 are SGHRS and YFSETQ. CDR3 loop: CASSLGAGATNEKLFF. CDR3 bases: TGCGCCAGCAGCTTGGGGGCAGGGGCAACTAATGAAAAACTGTTTTTT.